This T cell receptor (beta chain) was sequenced in a study of Ad26.COV2.S vaccination and SARS-CoV-2 variants. Assay: immunoSEQ multiplex PCR; the TCRdb copy retains only in-frame clones and omits some. The table lists over 450,000 clones, 80% to 90% of them singletons. Details on this clone: The antigen is not known.

This CDR3 is built from 14 residues. Looked up from germline, CDR1 is LNHNV and CDR2 is YYDKDF (reference sequence). Losses at the gene ends were 5 bases for V and 7 bases for J; bases not matched to a gene: 4. General study points: Among vaccine recipients, spike-specific TCR breadth exceeded that of placebo recipients. Reported post-vaccination CD8+ and CD4+ T cell responses to spike showed substantial breadth.

Treatment given: some 19 received Ad26.COV2.S at low or high dose, single or two shots; roughly 5 received placebo; per-sample allocation not given. Vaccine and placebo recipients were sampled on day 63 after the first injection. The rearrangement uses TRBV15 and TRBJ1-4, with 10 bases matching TRBD1. Source: peripheral blood, taken in a trial of Ad26.COV2.S vaccine versus placebo. This clonotype was sampled from a person between 18 and 65 years old who received the Ad26.COV2.S COVID-19 vaccine or a placebo. The CDR3 DNA follows: TGTGCCACCAGCGACAGGGGGCGGGGTGAAAAACTGTTTTTT. Translating it yields CATSDRGRGEKLFF.